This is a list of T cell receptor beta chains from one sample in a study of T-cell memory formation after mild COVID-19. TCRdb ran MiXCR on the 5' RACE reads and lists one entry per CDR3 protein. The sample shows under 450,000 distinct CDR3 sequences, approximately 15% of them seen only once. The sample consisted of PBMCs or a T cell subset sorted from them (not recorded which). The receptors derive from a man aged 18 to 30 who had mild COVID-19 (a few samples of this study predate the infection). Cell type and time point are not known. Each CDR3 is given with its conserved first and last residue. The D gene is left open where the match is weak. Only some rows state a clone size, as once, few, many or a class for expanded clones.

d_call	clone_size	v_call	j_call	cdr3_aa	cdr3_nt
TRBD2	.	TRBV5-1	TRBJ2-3	CASSPRAGVGSDTQYF	TGCGCCAGCAGCCCGCGGGCGGGGGTCGGTTCAGATACGCAGTATTTT
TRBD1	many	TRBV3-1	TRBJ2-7	CASSRGQGGYEQYF	TGTGCCAGCAGCCGGGGACAGGGTGGATACGAGCAGTACTTC
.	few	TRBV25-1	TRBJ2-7	CASSVTGPYSYEQYF	TGTGCCAGCAGTGTAACAGGGCCGTACTCCTACGAGCAGTACTTC
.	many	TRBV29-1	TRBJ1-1	CSSLGVPLGVDTEAFF	TGCAGCTCATTAGGGGTCCCTTTGGGGGTGGACACTGAAGCTTTCTTT
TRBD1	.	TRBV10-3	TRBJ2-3	CASRRGTAQTSTDTQYF	TGTGCCTCGAGACGAGGGACAGCACAGACTAGCACAGATACGCAGTATTTT
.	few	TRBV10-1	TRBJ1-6	CASSTNRLNSPLHF	TGCGCCAGCAGTACGAACAGGTTGAATTCACCCCTCCACTTT
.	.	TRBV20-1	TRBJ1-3	CSASSGPSGNTIYF	TGCAGTGCTAGCTCAGGTCCCTCTGGAAACACCATATATTTT
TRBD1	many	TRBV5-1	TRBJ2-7	CASSPRDSYYEQYF	TGCGCCAGCAGCCCAAGGGACAGCTACTACGAGCAGTACTTC
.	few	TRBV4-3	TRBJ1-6	CASSQGKYNSPLHF	TGCGCCAGCAGCCAAGGGAAATATAATTCACCCCTCCACTTT
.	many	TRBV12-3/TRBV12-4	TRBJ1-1	CASGRAEAFF	TGTGCCTCTGGACGCGCTGAAGCTTTCTTT
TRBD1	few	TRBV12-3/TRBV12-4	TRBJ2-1	CASRSTGDEQFF	TGTGCCAGCAGATCGACAGGGGATGAGCAGTTCTTC
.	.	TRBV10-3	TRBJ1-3	CAISEETETFFSGNTIYF	TGTGCCATCAGTGAGGAGACAGAGACCTTTTTCTCTGGAAACACCATATATTTT
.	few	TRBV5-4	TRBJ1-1	CASSLGGVHTEAFF	TGTGCCAGCAGCTTGGGGGGGGTTCATACTGAAGCTTTCTTT
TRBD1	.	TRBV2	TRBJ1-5	CASTTGLNQPQHF	TGTGCCAGCACGACAGGGCTCAATCAGCCCCAGCATTTT
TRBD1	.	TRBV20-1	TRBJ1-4	CSAQTGAAEANEKLFF	TGCAGTGCACAGACAGGGGCCGCCGAGGCTAATGAAAAACTGTTTTTT
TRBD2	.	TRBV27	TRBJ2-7	CASALAGGFEQYF	TGTGCCAGCGCACTAGCGGGGGGGTTCGAGCAGTACTTC
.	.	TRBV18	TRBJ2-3	CASSPPGATDTQYF	TGTGCCAGCTCACCACCGGGGGCCACAGATACGCAGTATTTT
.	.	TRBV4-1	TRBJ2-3	CASSQGTLDTDTQYF	TGCGCCAGCAGCCAAGGGACTTTGGACACAGATACGCAGTATTTT
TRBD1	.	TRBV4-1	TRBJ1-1	CASSQVPTGESHTEAFF	TGCGCCAGCAGCCAGGTTCCCACAGGGGAGAGTCACACTGAAGCTTTCTTT
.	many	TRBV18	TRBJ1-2	CASSPLPPARDLSNYGYTF	TGTGCCAGCTCACCACTACCCCCGGCAAGAGACCTTTCTAACTATGGCTACACCTTC
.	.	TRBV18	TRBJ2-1	CASSPPVAGASNEQFF	TGTGCCAGCTCACCACCAGTCGCGGGGGCCTCTAATGAGCAGTTCTTC
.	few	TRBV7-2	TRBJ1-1	CASSPRHSNTEAFF	TGTGCCAGCAGCCCCCGACATTCGAACACTGAAGCTTTCTTT
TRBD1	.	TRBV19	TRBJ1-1	CASKVQGAGTEAFF	TGTGCCTCGAAAGTCCAGGGGGCCGGCACTGAAGCTTTCTTT
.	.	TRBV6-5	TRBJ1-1	CASSYRRSTEAFF	TGTGCCAGCAGTTACCGACGGTCCACTGAAGCTTTCTTT
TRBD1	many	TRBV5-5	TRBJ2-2	CASSPRLQGANGELFF	TGTGCCAGCAGCCCACGATTACAGGGGGCGAACGGGGAGCTGTTTTTT
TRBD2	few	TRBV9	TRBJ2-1	CASSKTSPNEQFF	TGTGCCAGCAGCAAGACTAGCCCCAATGAGCAGTTCTTC
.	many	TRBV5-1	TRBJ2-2	CASSEDGPNTGELFF	TGCGCCAGCAGCGAGGACGGTCCGAACACCGGGGAGCTGTTTTTT
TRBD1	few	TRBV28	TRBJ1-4	CASRRTGINEKLFF	TGTGCCAGCAGGCGGACAGGCATCAATGAAAAACTGTTTTTT
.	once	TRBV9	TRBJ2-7	CASSVEPGLAYEQYF	TGTGCCAGCAGCGTAGAACCCGGCTTGGCCTACGAGCAGTACTTC
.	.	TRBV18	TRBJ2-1	CASSPSAGSNEQFF	TGTGCCAGCTCACCGTCGGCGGGGAGCAATGAGCAGTTCTTC
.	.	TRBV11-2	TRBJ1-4	CASSRGGNEKLFF	TGTGCCAGCAGCCGGGGAGGTAATGAAAAACTGTTTTTT
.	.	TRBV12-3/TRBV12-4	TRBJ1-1	CASTTGQLENTEAFF	TGTGCCAGCACCACGGGACAACTGGAAAACACTGAAGCTTTCTTT
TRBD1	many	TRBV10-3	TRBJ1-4	CAISEVSGTEREKLFF	TGTGCCATCAGTGAAGTTTCTGGGACAGAAAGGGAAAAACTGTTTTTT
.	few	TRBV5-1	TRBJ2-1	CASSLWSGAGGNEQFF	TGCGCCAGCAGCTTGTGGTCGGGGGCCGGGGGAAATGAGCAGTTCTTC
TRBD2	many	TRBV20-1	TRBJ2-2	CSAAFSSGGIANTGELFF	TGCAGTGCTGCCTTTTCTAGCGGGGGAATCGCGAACACCGGGGAGCTGTTTTTT
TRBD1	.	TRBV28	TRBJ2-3	CASSLGTGSWDTQYF	TGTGCCAGCAGTTTGGGGACAGGGAGTTGGGATACGCAGTATTTT
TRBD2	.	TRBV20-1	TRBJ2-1	CSAGAGGPLDEQFF	TGCAGTGCTGGAGCGGGGGGGCCCTTAGATGAGCAGTTCTTC
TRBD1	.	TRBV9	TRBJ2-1	CASSVGQGLTEQFF	TGTGCCAGCAGCGTGGGACAGGGGTTAACTGAGCAGTTCTTC
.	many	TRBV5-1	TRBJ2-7	CASSIGPVVSSYEQYF	TGCGCCAGCAGCATTGGACCTGTCGTTAGCTCCTACGAGCAGTACTTC
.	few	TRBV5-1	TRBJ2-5	CASRAMGRKETQYF	TGCGCCAGCAGGGCCATGGGCAGAAAAGAGACCCAGTACTTC